A single T cell receptor (beta chain) is shown here with its context. The data are from a study of T-cell memory formation after mild COVID-19. UMIs and sample barcodes were carried by the TCR alpha and TCR beta cDNA libraries that 5'RACE produced using constant-segment primers. TCRdb processed the 5' RACE reads anew with MiXCR; each CDR3 protein has one entry. The table has hundreds of thousands of distinct CDR3 sequences, over 15% seen once. The material sequenced was PBMCs or a T cell subset sorted from them (not recorded which). The TCR comes from a man in his late teens or twenties who had mild COVID-19 (a few samples of this study predate the infection). Cell type and time point are not known.

CDR3 in amino acids: CASRGTSGNTIYF. CDR3 DNA: TGCGCCAGCCGAGGCACCTCTGGAAACACCATATATTTT. This chain uses TRBV5-1 with TRBJ1-3; D is ambiguous. The germline gives CDR1 SGHRS, CDR2 YFSETQ. The CDR3 runs to 13 residues. V shed 7 bases and J shed 0 bases, with 8 bases lying between them.